The sequence of this TCR beta chain was determined in a study of blood T cell repertoires in COVID-19 (dated by TCRdb to between 2020 and 2021). For context, the study as a whole: The collaborator samples originated in the United States, Italy and Spain and spanned the acute and convalescent phases of COVID-19. The material from the prospective study consisted of cDNA or gDNA derived from T cells, B-cell-depleted T cells, or PBMCs. The repertoires were released in a freely available public database intended as a resource for research on the immune response to SARS-CoV-2. Where available, HLA class I and class II types were taken from metadata supplied by the sample provider and were not determined by assay-based typing. The dataset comprised deeply sampled blood TCRbeta repertoires from subjects exposed to, actively infected with, or recovered from COVID-19. A de-identified subject ID, COVID-19 status, age in years and sex were almost always included in the sample metadata. Samples were obtained from the ongoing ImmuneRACE study (first 160 participants) and from 1,254 subjects provided by 6 global collaborators.

Turning to this clone: This clone's antigen is unknown. The record has no base qualities; no much larger clone is one base away.

CDR1 LNHDA and CDR2 SQIVND were looked up in the germline V gene (reference sequence). V is pared back by 3 bases and J by 4 bases, with 13 bases lying between the germline termini. The CDR3, cysteine through phenylalanine, is 15 amino acids long. The only DNA kept is the CDR3, 45 bases in frame from the first base. Whole blood was collected in K2EDTA tubes by collaborating institutions according to the institutions' own protocols. Collaborator samples were shipped for TCRbeta analysis as frozen whole blood, isolated PBMCs, or DNA extracted from either sample type. Paper-wide results and their limitations: Clinical and demographic metadata were provided uncurated, with the amount varying by source and participant.

TCRbeta CDR3 regions were amplified from genomic DNA by means of the immunoSEQ Assay, a bias-controlled multiplex PCR. On the study's bioinformatics: The number of nucleated cells in each sample was estimated from the amplification of reference gene primers within the assay. To quantify the absolute abundance of each unique TCRbeta CDR3 rearrangement, sequence reads were collapsed and filtered. For each sample, productive Simpson clonality was calculated as the square root of Simpson's diversity index across productive rearrangements. The table comes from immuneACCESS by way of TCRdb, which keeps in-frame sequences with V and J called. Part of the clones is missing from these tables; in studies checked, under half for an unresolved V gene and the rest for unknown reasons. V, J and clone size reflect that table, while D and trimming were determined from the DNA. For this sample there are about 120,000 clones; 86% appear just once. The ten top clones hold around 4.2% of the sample.

The rearrangement combines TRBV19 with TRBJ1-5; confidence is insufficient to name the D gene. Sequencing was performed on peripheral blood. This TCR was recovered from a man aged 35 to 55 with acute or convalescent COVID-19. The sequence in DNA is TGTGCCAGTAGTATCGTGGCAGACAATAATCAGCCCCAGCATTTT. Its protein reads: CASSIVADNNQPQHF.